A selection of T cell receptor beta chains follows, all from one sample in a study of Ad26.COV2.S vaccination and SARS-CoV-2 variants. Sequenced by immunoSEQ multiplex PCR; TCRdb stores in-frame clones only, minus some. The sample has 250,000 or so clones; approximately 90% are singletons. The sequences come from peripheral blood, collected in a trial of Ad26.COV2.S vaccine versus placebo. All receptors derive from a person aged 18-65 years who received the Ad26.COV2.S COVID-19 vaccine or a placebo. CDR3s include the opening cysteine and the closing phenylalanine or tryptophan. Each record gives: clone size, V gene, D gene, J gene, CDR3 protein, CDR3 DNA. D genes are given only for firm matches. Clone size is given for some rows only: seen once, a few or many times, or a class if the clone is expanded.

NA,TRBV19,NA,TRBJ1-2,CASSTAGGGYTF,TGTGCCAGTAGTACCGCAGGCGGGGGCTACACCTTC
NA,TRBV30,TRBD2,TRBJ2-3,CACSGRAKDGTDTQYF,TGTGCCTGCAGCGGGAGGGCCAAAGACGGCACAGATACGCAGTATTTT
NA,TRBV5-1,NA,TRBJ2-5,CASSTRQGGSQETQYF,TGCGCCAGCAGCACTCGACAGGGAGGGAGCCAAGAGACCCAGTACTTC
NA,TRBV5-4,TRBD2,TRBJ2-1,CASSSWTSGSLGEQFF,TGTGCCAGCAGCTCATGGACTAGCGGGAGTCTCGGTGAGCAGTTCTTC
NA,TRBV4-1,TRBD2,TRBJ2-2,CASSQDSGRAETGELFF,TGCGCCAGCAGCCAAGATAGCGGGAGGGCCGAGACCGGGGAGCTGTTTTTT
once,TRBV7-8,NA,TRBJ2-7,CASAFDPGDEQYF,TGTGCCAGCGCGTTCGACCCGGGGGACGAGCAGTACTTC
NA,TRBV19,TRBD1,TRBJ1-5,CASKTGAKPQHF,TGTGCCAGTAAAACAGGGGCTAAGCCCCAGCATTTT
NA,TRBV12-3/TRBV12-4,NA,TRBJ2-3,CASSLGGTTQYF,TGTGCCAGCAGTTTAGGTGGGACAACGCAGTATTTT
NA,TRBV6-5,TRBD1,TRBJ1-2,CASSYSPQGANYGYTF,TGTGCCAGCAGTTACTCACCCCAGGGGGCGAACTATGGCTACACCTTC
NA,TRBV5-1,TRBD1,TRBJ2-1,CASSLTVPTGQGEQFF,TGCGCCAGCAGCTTAACGGTCCCGACAGGGCAGGGTGAGCAGTTCTTC
once,TRBV10-3,NA,TRBJ2-3,CAMGSGYTSTDTQYF,TGTGCCATGGGTAGCGGTTATACTAGCACAGATACGCAGTATTTT
NA,TRBV7-9,NA,TRBJ1-1,CATGSPKDTEAFF,TGTGCCACAGGGAGTCCCAAGGACACTGAAGCTTTCTTT
NA,TRBV11-2,TRBD1,TRBJ2-5,CASSSGTGGAETQYF,TGTGCCAGCAGCTCCGGGACAGGGGGCGCAGAGACCCAGTACTTC
NA,TRBV5-1,NA,TRBJ2-5,CASSVDRTETQYF,TGCGCCAGCAGCGTGGACCGCACAGAGACCCAGTACTTC
NA,TRBV6-1,TRBD2,TRBJ2-4,CASSETSGRMDIQYF,TGTGCCAGCAGTGAGACTAGCGGGAGGATGGACATTCAGTACTTC
few,TRBV7-9,NA,TRBJ1-6,CASSPSTFNTTYNSPLHF,TGTGCCAGCAGCCCCTCCACCTTCAACACAACCTATAATTCACCCCTCCACTTT
NA,TRBV5-1,TRBD1,TRBJ2-3,CASSPGTGGPRTQYF,TGCGCCAGCAGCCCCGGGACAGGGGGCCCGCGGACGCAGTATTTT
NA,TRBV18,TRBD1,TRBJ2-3,CASSATGGTDTQYF,TGTGCCAGCTCGGCTACAGGGGGCACAGATACGCAGTATTTT
NA,TRBV29-1,TRBD2,TRBJ2-1,CSGGTSRANEQFF,TGCAGCGGGGGGACTAGCCGGGCCAATGAGCAGTTCTTC
NA,TRBV7-3,NA,TRBJ1-2,CASSSSPGVGYTF,TGTGCCAGCAGCTCCTCTCCAGGGGTTGGCTACACCTTC
NA,TRBV5-1,NA,TRBJ2-5,CASSLGGYQETQYF,TGCGCCAGCAGCTTGGGAGGATACCAAGAGACCCAGTACTTC
NA,TRBV4-1,NA,TRBJ2-3,CASSQDLSSSRADTQYF,TGCGCCAGCAGCCAAGATCTATCGAGTAGCAGGGCAGATACGCAGTATTTT
NA,TRBV5-6,NA,TRBJ2-2,CASRYSPTSWRNTGELFF,TGTGCCAGCAGATACTCCCCCACTAGCTGGAGAAACACCGGGGAGCTGTTTTTT
NA,TRBV6-1,TRBD1,TRBJ2-6,CASSERTGGAGANVLTF,TGTGCCAGCAGTGAAAGGACAGGGGGCGCTGGGGCCAACGTCCTGACTTTC
once,TRBV15,NA,TRBJ1-2,CATSRDTGGYYGYTF,TGTGCCACCAGCAGAGATACAGGTGGATACTATGGCTACACCTTC
NA,TRBV6-5,NA,TRBJ2-3,CASSSPRMGADTQYF,TGTGCCAGCAGTTCCCCTAGAATGGGCGCAGATACGCAGTATTTT
few,TRBV7-3,TRBD1,TRBJ1-1,CASSPYPGQGSAEAFF,TGTGCCAGCAGCCCTTACCCGGGACAGGGGAGCGCTGAAGCTTTCTTT
NA,TRBV27,TRBD1,TRBJ1-2,CASSINRGLGYGYTF,TGTGCCAGCAGTATAAACAGGGGGCTAGGCTATGGCTACACCTTC
NA,TRBV19,TRBD2,TRBJ2-6,CASSSSGGPGANVLTF,TGTGCCAGTAGTAGTAGCGGGGGGCCCGGGGCCAACGTCCTGACTTTC
NA,TRBV5-4,TRBD1,TRBJ1-6,CASSLAGGNSPLHF,TGTGCCAGCAGCTTGGCAGGGGGAAATTCACCCCTCCACTTT
NA,TRBV21-1,NA,TRBJ2-4,CAYRDGEPLAKNIQYF,TGTGCATATCGGGACGGAGAACCCCTAGCCAAAAACATTCAGTACTTC
few,TRBV7-2,NA,TRBJ2-2,CASSFTLTRGYTGELFF,TGTGCCAGCAGCTTTACCCTGACTAGAGGTTATACCGGGGAGCTGTTTTTT
few,TRBV12-2,NA,TRBJ2-1,CASRLQLAPPSYNEQFF,TGTGCAAGTCGCTTACAACTTGCCCCACCCTCCTACAATGAGCAGTTCTTC
NA,TRBV2,NA,TRBJ1-3,CASSRNRAVGDTIYF,TGTGCCAGCAGTCGAAACCGGGCTGTAGGAGACACCATATATTTT
NA,TRBV7-2,NA,TRBJ1-5,CASSSGTSRQPQHF,TGTGCCAGCAGCTCAGGGACCTCTCGCCAGCCCCAGCATTTT
many,TRBV29-1,TRBD2,TRBJ2-1,CSVFGTSGGLRGEQFF,TGCAGCGTATTCGGGACTAGCGGGGGGTTGCGGGGTGAGCAGTTCTTC
few,TRBV19,NA,TRBJ2-1,CASSIMGNEQFF,TGTGCCAGTAGTATCATGGGCAATGAGCAGTTCTTC
NA,TRBV11-3,TRBD2,TRBJ2-1,CASSFGGTVPADEQFF,TGTGCCAGCAGCTTCGGGGGGACGGTCCCCGCCGATGAGCAGTTCTTC
NA,TRBV7-9,TRBD2,TRBJ2-3,CASSLWGGGSTDTQYF,TGTGCCAGCAGCTTATGGGGCGGGGGGAGCACAGATACGCAGTATTTT
NA,TRBV29-1,TRBD1,TRBJ1-2,CSVTGTVQGYTF,TGCAGCGTCACCGGGACAGTTCAGGGCTACACCTTC
NA,TRBV7-9,NA,TRBJ1-1,CASSLTGGGDTEAFF,TGTGCCAGCAGCTTAACGGGAGGGGGGGACACTGAAGCTTTCTTT
NA,TRBV7-3,NA,TRBJ2-1,CASSSPGTGYNEQFF,TGTGCCAGCAGCTCGCCTGGAACGGGCTACAATGAGCAGTTCTTC
NA,TRBV10-3,NA,TRBJ1-4,CAISERETGNEKLFF,TGTGCCATCAGTGAGAGGGAGACAGGCAATGAAAAACTGTTTTTT
NA,TRBV14,NA,TRBJ1-1,CASSQEARGKRVEAFF,TGTGCCAGCAGCCAAGAGGCAAGGGGCAAGAGGGTTGAAGCTTTCTTT
NA,TRBV3-1/TRBV3-2,TRBD1,TRBJ1-2,CATGTANYGYTF,TGTGCCACTGGGACAGCTAACTATGGCTACACCTTC
NA,TRBV7-6,NA,TRBJ2-2,CASSLYGGTGELFF,TGTGCCAGCAGCTTATACGGGGGAACCGGGGAGCTGTTTTTT
NA,TRBV30,NA,TRBJ1-4,CAWSVLGEGTNEKLFF,TGTGCCTGGAGTGTACTGGGGGAGGGTACTAATGAAAAACTGTTTTTT
NA,TRBV15,NA,TRBJ2-3,CATSRSIGLRRTDTQYF,TGTGCCACCAGCAGAAGTATTGGACTAAGACGCACAGATACGCAGTATTTT
NA,TRBV4-3,NA,TRBJ1-5,CASSQDAQVTTSNQPQHF,TGCGCCAGCAGCCAAGATGCCCAGGTAACAACCAGCAATCAGCCCCAGCATTTT
once,TRBV4-3,NA,TRBJ1-5,CASSLRLALPGTPSNQPQHF,TGCGCCAGCAGCCTCCGACTGGCCCTCCCCGGCACCCCGAGCAATCAGCCCCAGCATTTT
NA,TRBV18,NA,TRBJ2-5,CASSPQQGMETQYF,TGTGCCAGCTCACCACAGCAGGGGATGGAGACCCAGTACTTC
NA,TRBV7-6,NA,TRBJ1-6,CASSSQGSPSSPLHF,TGTGCCAGCAGCTCCCAGGGATCCCCGTCTTCACCCCTCCACTTT
NA,TRBV7-2,TRBD2,TRBJ2-3,CASSSLAGGTTDTQYF,TGTGCCAGCAGCTCACTAGCGGGGGGTACCACAGATACGCAGTATTTT
NA,TRBV7-3,NA,TRBJ2-3,CASSPWAGGDTQYF,TGTGCCAGCAGCCCCTGGGCAGGAGGGGATACGCAGTATTTT
NA,TRBV7-9,TRBD1,TRBJ1-2,CASSPGQVYTF,TGTGCCAGCAGCCCCGGACAGGTCTACACCTTC
NA,TRBV15,NA,TRBJ1-3,CATSSRQEPGNTIYF,TGTGCCACCAGCTCCCGACAGGAGCCTGGAAACACCATATATTTT
NA,TRBV29-1,NA,TRBJ1-1,CSADGREAEAFF,TGCAGCGCCGACGGGAGGGAGGCTGAAGCTTTCTTT
NA,TRBV5-4,NA,TRBJ1-1,CASSPIDRTGEAFF,TGTGCCAGCAGCCCTATTGACAGGACGGGTGAAGCTTTCTTT
NA,TRBV6-5,TRBD2,TRBJ2-1,CASSKGLAGAEQFF,TGTGCCAGCAGTAAGGGACTAGCGGGAGCTGAGCAGTTCTTC